These 5 T cell receptor beta chains came from one sample sequenced in a study of CD4 T cells in relation to SARS-CoV-2 and coronaviruses. Antigen specificity for these receptors is unknown. CD4+ T cells from unexposed donors were obtained before the COVID-19 pandemic (2011-2018). After roughly ten days of culture, CD4+ T cells were isolated. Sequenced by immunoSEQ multiplex PCR; TCRdb stores in-frame clones only, minus some. The data show 16,000 or so clones, more than 75% seen once. Material for sequencing was CD4+ T cells from PBMCs, cultured in vitro. These receptor sequences come from a human donor in good health.

The V and J genes are TRBV11-2 and TRBJ1-1; TRBD1 matches 8 bases. Germline CDR1 and CDR2: SGHAT and FQNNGV. After removal of 3 bases from V and 6 bases from J, the junction contained 6 bases not matched to a gene. The CDR3 has 14 residues. The CDR3 region has the DNA TGTGCCAGCAGCTTGACAGGGGCGGAAGCTGAAGCTTTCTTT. It codes for CASSLTGAEAEAFF.

The chain carries TRBV13 and TRBJ1-5; 10 positions agree with TRBD1. Looked up from germline, CDR1 is PRHDT and CDR2 is FYEKMQ (reference sequence). The V and J ends lost 3 bases and 2 bases, in that order; junction bases with no gene match: 7. The CDR3 has 17 residues. The CDR3 coding sequence is TGTGCCAGCAGCTTTCGACAGGGGGCGGTTGGCAATCAGCCCCAGCATTTT. It yields the protein CASSFRQGAVGNQPQHF.

The V call is TRBV2, the J call TRBJ1-5; no firm D call. Germline values: CDR1 SNHLY, CDR2 FYNNEI. Between the trimmed V and J ends, which lost 0 bases and 6 bases, there was a span of 9 bases. The CDR3 length is 14 residues. Here the CDR3 DNA reads TGTGCCAGCAGTGAAGCTAGTGGGTCTCAGCCCCAGCATTTT. Translation gives CASSEASGSQPQHF.

Only a few counts were recorded for this clone. The V call is TRBV6-1, the J call TRBJ1-5, with D unresolved. This CDR3 comprises 12 residues. V was shortened by 2 bases and J by 7 bases, with 6 bases between the two germline ends. Germline V CDR1 and CDR2: MNHNS, SASEGT. The CDR3 protein is CASSELGQPQHF. The CDR3 coding sequence is TGTGCCAGCAGTGAATTGGGGCAGCCCCAGCATTTT.

This clone was counted only a few times. J is TRBJ2-3 and V is TRBV7-9; 9 bases map to TRBD2. Losses at the gene ends were 5 bases for V and 4 bases for J; bases not matched to a gene: 10. The CDR3 is 16 amino acids. Germline CDR1 reads SEHNR; CDR2 reads FQNEAQ (reference sequence). The CDR3, as DNA: TGTGCCAGCAGCCCGTTAGCGGGAGCGGAGCCAGATACGCAGTATTTT. Translation: CASSPLAGAEPDTQYF.